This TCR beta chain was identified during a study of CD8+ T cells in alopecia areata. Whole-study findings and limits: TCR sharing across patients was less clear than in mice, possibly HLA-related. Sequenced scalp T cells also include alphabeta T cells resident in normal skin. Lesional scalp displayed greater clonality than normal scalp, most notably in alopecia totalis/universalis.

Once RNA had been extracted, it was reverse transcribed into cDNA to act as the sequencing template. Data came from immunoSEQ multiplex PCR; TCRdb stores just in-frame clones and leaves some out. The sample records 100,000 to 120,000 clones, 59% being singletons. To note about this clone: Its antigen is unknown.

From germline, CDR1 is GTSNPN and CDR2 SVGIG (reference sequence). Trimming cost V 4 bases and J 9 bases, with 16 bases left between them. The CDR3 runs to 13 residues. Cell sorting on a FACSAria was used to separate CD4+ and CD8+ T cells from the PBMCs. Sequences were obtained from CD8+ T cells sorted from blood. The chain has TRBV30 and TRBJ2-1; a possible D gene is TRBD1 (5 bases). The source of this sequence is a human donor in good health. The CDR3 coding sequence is TGTGCCTGGAATCCTGTAGGGGCAAGTGAGCAGTTCTTC. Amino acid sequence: CAWNPVGASEQFF.